This TCR beta chain came from a study of CD8+CD57+ T cells in acquired aplastic anemia listed by TCRdb under 2018. General notes on the study: A mean of approximately 3 ug of DNA, ranging from roughly 0.2 to 27.4 ug, was extracted from sorted CD4+ and CD8+ cells. Mean read counts for healthy donor samples were 8.5 million to 10.8 million for CD4+ cells and around 11 million for CD8+ cells. Paper-wide results and their limitations: Although roughly 29 CD8+ CDR3 sequences were shared by patients and controls, these sequences appeared highly expressed in patients and within the immunodominant clones of patients. Patients and healthy controls showed no significant difference in CD8+ Simpson's diversity (P=0.060).

Deletion took 1 base off V and 8 bases off J, with a span of 10 bases between the germline ends. Reading from cysteine to phenylalanine, the CDR3 counts 13 amino acids. Only the CDR3 part of the read is kept: 39 bases, read in frame from the first base. According to the germline V gene, CDR1 reads SGDLS and CDR2 reads YYNGEE. Profiling of TCR beta VDJ combinations and CDR3 sequences used genomic DNA as the template. An Illumina HiSeq 2000 was used for TCR repertoire sequencing. The original pipeline was this. TRBV/TRBJ rearrangement plots, CDR3 size and DJ length profiles, and Simpson's diversity index were used to assess repertoires. The immunodominant clone was defined as the most abundant DNA sequence in deep sequencing data. CDR3 amino acid sequences were screened for sharing across subjects and compared with published repertoires and the VDJdb database. Using fastp trimming at Q25 and MiXCR clonotype assembly, TCRdb reanalyzed the public sequencing data and kept in-frame beta chains. Duplicate CDR3 protein sequences are folded into a single record with the most common DNA and genes. The V and J calls were determined by TCRdb, not by the authors. Here the sample has about 190,000 distinct CDR3 sequences; approximately 49% occur a single time. The ten largest account for 15% to 20% of the sample.

The study deep-sequenced TCR repertoires of sorted CD4+ and CD8+ blood T cells from severe aplastic anemia patients and healthy subjects. Ficoll-Paque density gradient centrifugation was used to isolate peripheral blood mononuclear cells. CD4+ and CD8+ T cells were sorted by FACS or magnetic beads before DNA extraction. There are many counts of this clonotype. No cognate antigen has been identified for it. No base-level quality is on record; no much larger clone is a single base apart. The sequence was obtained from a human donor in good health, serving as a control. Sequences were obtained from sorted CD4+, CD8+, or CD8+CD57+ T cells (not recorded which) from PBMCs. Recombination linked TRBV9 to TRBJ2-1, with the identity of the D gene unclear. In nucleotides, the sequence is TGTGCCAGCAGCGTAAGGTTAGCTTATGAGCAGTTCTTC. This is translated as CASSVRLAYEQFF.